The T cell receptor (beta chain) under discussion was sequenced for a study of radiation and T cells in renal cell carcinoma. Study results and limitations: From baseline, blood top tumor clonotypes peaked at 2 weeks post-radiation. No pretreatment tumor biopsies were available for baseline clonotypes.

This CDR3 is built from 14 residues. V dropped 5 bases and J dropped 8; count of bases not matched to a gene: 6. Germline V gene sequence: CDR1 SEHNR, CDR2 FQNEAQ (reference sequence). Produced via immunoSEQ multiplex PCR; TCRdb's table is partial and in-frame only. The table includes 140,000 or so clones, approximately 91% detected once. The time point is: baseline pretreatment blood. The treatment was: 15 Gy SBRT to primary tumor, nephrectomy 4 weeks later. Clear cell pathology was present in this patient's renal cell carcinoma. With regard to this clone: Its antigen is unknown.

This clonotype was sampled from a woman aged 50 to 65 with renal cell carcinoma. The sequences come from blood, collected from a patient whose treatment included radiotherapy and nephrectomy. This sequence joins TRBV7-9 and TRBJ1-4; 9 bases agree with TRBD1. The CDR3 protein is CASSMGQGREKLFF. The CDR3 coding sequence is TGTGCCAGCAGCATGGGACAGGGCAGAGAAAAACTGTTTTTT.